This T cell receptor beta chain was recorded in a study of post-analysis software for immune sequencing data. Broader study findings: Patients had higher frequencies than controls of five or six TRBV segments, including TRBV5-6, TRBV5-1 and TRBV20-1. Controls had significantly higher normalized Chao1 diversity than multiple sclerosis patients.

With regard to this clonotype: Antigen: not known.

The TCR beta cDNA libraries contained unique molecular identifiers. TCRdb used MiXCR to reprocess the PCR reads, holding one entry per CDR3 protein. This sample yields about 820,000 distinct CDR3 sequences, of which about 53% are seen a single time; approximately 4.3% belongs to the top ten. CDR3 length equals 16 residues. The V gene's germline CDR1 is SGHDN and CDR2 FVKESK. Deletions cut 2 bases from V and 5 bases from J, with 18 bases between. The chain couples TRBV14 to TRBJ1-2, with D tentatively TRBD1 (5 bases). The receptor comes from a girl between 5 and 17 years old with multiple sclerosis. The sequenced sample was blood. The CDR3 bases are TGTGCCAGCAGCCAATCTCAGGCAGGAGGACATTATGGCTACACCTTC. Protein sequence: CASSQSQAGGHYGYTF.